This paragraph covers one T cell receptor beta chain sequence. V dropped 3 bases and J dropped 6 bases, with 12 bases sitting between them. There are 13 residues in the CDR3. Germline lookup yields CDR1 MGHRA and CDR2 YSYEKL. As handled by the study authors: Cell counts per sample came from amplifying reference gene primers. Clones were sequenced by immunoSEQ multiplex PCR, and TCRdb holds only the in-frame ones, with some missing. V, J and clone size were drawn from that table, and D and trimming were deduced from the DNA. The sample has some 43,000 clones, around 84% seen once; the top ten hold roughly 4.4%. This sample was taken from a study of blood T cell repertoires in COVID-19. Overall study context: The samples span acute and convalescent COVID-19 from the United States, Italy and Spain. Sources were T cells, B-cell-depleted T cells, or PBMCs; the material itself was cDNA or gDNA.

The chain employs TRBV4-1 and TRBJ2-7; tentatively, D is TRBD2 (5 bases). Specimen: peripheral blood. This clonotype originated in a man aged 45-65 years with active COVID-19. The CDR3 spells CASSQFTSGEQYF. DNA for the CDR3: TGCGCCAGCAGCCAGTTCACGAGCGGCGAGCAGTACTTC.